Given below is one TCR beta chain in context. Its antigen is not identified. J gave up 7 bases and V 2 bases, and 0 bases lay outside the gene matches. The CDR3 has 14 residues. Germline CDR1 SGDLS, CDR2 YYNGEE. This record comes from a study of T cell responses to AZD1222 COVID-19 vaccine. Regarding the study as a whole: The peak T cell response came first, and repertoires were sampled only after it. Per reports, nearly half of all spike-specific TCRs target regions that are unmutated in variants. Seropositive status at baseline applied to only 5 or 6 AZD1222 recipients.

Sequencing was performed with immunoSEQ multiplex PCR; in TCRdb, only in-frame clones are kept and a portion is missing. The sample consists of approximately 100,000 clones, over 80% of them appearing once. The V call is TRBV9, the J call TRBJ1-6, with 10 bases that match TRBD1. Source: peripheral blood, taken on day 0 of AZD1222 vaccination. The receptor was derived from an adult in good health. CDR3 loop: CASSVGQGNSPLHF. CDR3 coding DNA: TGTGCCAGCAGCGTGGGACAGGGGAATTCACCCCTCCACTTT.